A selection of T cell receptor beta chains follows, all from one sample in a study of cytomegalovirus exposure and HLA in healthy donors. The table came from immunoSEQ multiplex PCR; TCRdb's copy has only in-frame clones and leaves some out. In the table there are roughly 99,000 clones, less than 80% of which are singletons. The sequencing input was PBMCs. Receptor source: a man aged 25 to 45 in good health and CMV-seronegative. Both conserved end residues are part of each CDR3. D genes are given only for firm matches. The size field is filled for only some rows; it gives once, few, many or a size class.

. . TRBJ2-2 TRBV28 CASSFGQRRGSGELFF TGTGCCAGCAGTTTCGGGCAGCGAAGGGGTTCCGGGGAGCTGTTTTTT
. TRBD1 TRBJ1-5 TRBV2 CASSESQDRDNQPQHF TGTGCCAGCAGTGAATCCCAGGACAGGGACAATCAGCCCCAGCATTTT
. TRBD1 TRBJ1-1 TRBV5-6 CASSFGQGATEAFF TGTGCCAGCAGCTTTGGGCAGGGGGCCACTGAAGCTTTCTTT
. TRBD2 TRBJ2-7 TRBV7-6 CASSLEAVTSGSFSYEQYF TGTGCCAGCAGCTTAGAGGCGGTGACTAGCGGGTCCTTTTCCTACGAGCAGTACTTC
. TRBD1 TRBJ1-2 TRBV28 CASSTRQGQRGYTF TGTGCCAGCAGTACCCGACAGGGACAACGTGGCTACACCTTC
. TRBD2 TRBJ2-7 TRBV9 CASSPDPTSGSGEQYF TGTGCCAGCAGCCCCGACCCGACTAGCGGGAGCGGGGAGCAGTACTTC
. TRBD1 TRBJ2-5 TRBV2 CASRAGQGSAETQYF TGTGCCAGCAGGGCGGGACAGGGGTCGGCAGAGACCCAGTACTTC
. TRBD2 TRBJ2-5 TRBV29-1 CSVAVLAGARETQYF TGCAGCGTTGCCGTTCTAGCGGGAGCGCGAGAGACCCAGTACTTC
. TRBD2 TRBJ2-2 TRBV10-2 CASFPGGPNTGELFF TGCGCCAGCTTCCCGGGAGGGCCTAACACCGGGGAGCTGTTTTTT
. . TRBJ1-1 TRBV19 CASSIRGRMNTEAFF TGTGCCAGTAGTATAAGAGGGCGGATGAACACTGAAGCTTTCTTT
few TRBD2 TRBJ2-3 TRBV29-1 CSVWGGLAGVADTQYF TGCAGCGTTTGGGGAGGGCTAGCGGGAGTGGCAGATACGCAGTATTTT
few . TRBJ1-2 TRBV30 CAWNEGTYGYTF TGTGCCTGGAACGAGGGTACCTATGGCTACACCTTC
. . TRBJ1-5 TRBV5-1 CASSLGRVGEDQPQHF TGCGCCAGCAGCTTGGGCCGAGTCGGGGAAGATCAGCCCCAGCATTTT
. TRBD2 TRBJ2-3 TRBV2 CASSDGTSGRTDTQYF TGTGCCAGCAGCGATGGGACTAGCGGGAGAACAGATACGCAGTATTTT
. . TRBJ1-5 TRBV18 CASSPMEGGQPQHF TGTGCCAGCTCACCAATGGAGGGCGGTCAGCCCCAGCATTTT
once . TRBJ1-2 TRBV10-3 CAISESQPGVGYTF TGTGCCATCAGTGAGTCCCAGCCGGGGGTTGGCTACACCTTC
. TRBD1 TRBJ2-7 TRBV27 CASSPLTGKKYEQYF TGTGCCAGCAGTCCCTTGACAGGGAAGAAGTACGAGCAGTACTTC
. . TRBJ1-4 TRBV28 CATEGNEKLFF TGTGCCACCGAGGGAAATGAAAAACTGTTTTTT
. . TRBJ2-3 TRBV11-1 CASSPSTGSTDTQYF TGTGCCAGCAGCCCGTCGACAGGAAGCACAGATACGCAGTATTTT
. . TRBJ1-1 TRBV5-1 CASSLGQANTEAFF TGCGCCAGCAGCTTGGGACAGGCGAACACTGAAGCTTTCTTT
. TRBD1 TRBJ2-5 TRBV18 CASSPRQGVQETQYF TGTGCCAGCTCACCCCGACAGGGAGTACAAGAGACCCAGTACTTC
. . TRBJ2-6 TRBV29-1 CSVEFSGVRRGSSGANVLTF TGCAGCGTTGAATTCTCGGGCGTGCGTAGAGGGAGCTCTGGGGCCAACGTCCTGACTTTC
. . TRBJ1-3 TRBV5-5 CASSVSTGTGNTIYF TGTGCCAGCAGCGTATCTACAGGGACTGGAAACACCATATATTTT
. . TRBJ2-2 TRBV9 CASSPVGLPMNTGELFF TGTGCCAGCAGCCCTGTCGGGTTGCCGATGAACACCGGGGAGCTGTTTTTT
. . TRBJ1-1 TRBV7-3 CASSGDRLTEAFF TGTGCCAGCAGCGGTGACAGACTCACTGAAGCTTTCTTT
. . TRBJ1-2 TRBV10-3 CAISESDYGYTF TGTGCCATCAGTGAGTCCGACTATGGCTACACCTTC
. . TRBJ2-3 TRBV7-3 CASSLMGQASTDTQYF TGTGCCAGCAGCTTAATGGGGCAGGCTAGCACAGATACGCAGTATTTT
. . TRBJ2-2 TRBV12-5 CASGLSQGSVTGELFF TGTGCTAGTGGTTTGTCCCAGGGGAGCGTTACCGGGGAGCTGTTTTTT
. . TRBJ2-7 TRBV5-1 CASSLDGSGVSYEQYF TGCGCCAGCAGCCTGGATGGATCAGGGGTCTCCTACGAGCAGTACTTC
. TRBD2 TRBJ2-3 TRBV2 CARGLAGGPGDTQYF TGTGCCAGGGGACTAGCGGGGGGGCCCGGAGATACGCAGTATTTT
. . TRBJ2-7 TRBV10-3 CAITRDRDTYEQYF TGTGCCATCACTAGGGACCGGGACACCTACGAGCAGTACTTC
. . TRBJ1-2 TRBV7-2 CASSPRTLIYGYTF TGTGCCAGCAGCCCCAGGACACTAATCTATGGCTACACCTTC
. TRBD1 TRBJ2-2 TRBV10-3 CAISQTKQGAGGELFF TGTGCCATCAGTCAGACCAAACAGGGGGCTGGCGGGGAGCTGTTTTTT
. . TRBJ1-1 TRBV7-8 CASSLGLGTEAFF TGTGCCAGCAGCTTAGGGCTTGGCACTGAAGCTTTCTTT
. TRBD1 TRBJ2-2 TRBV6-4 CASSGDRGTGELFF TGTGCCAGCAGCGGGGACAGGGGCACCGGGGAGCTGTTTTTT
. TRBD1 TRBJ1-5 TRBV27 CASSFTGQGIQPQHF TGTGCCAGCAGTTTTACCGGACAGGGGATTCAGCCCCAGCATTTT
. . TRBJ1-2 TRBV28 CASSSTGTGGYTF TGTGCCAGCAGTTCTACAGGGACGGGGGGCTACACCTTC
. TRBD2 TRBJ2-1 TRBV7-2 CASSQGWGGYNEQFF TGTGCCAGCAGCCAAGGGTGGGGGGGTTACAATGAGCAGTTCTTC
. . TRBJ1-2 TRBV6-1 CASSGGGYGYTF TGTGCCAGCAGTGGGGGAGGCTATGGCTACACCTTC
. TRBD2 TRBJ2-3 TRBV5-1 CASSTLAGGTDTQYF TGCGCCAGCAGCACATTAGCGGGGGGCACAGATACGCAGTATTTT
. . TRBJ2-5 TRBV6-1 CANSHVLQVETQYF TGTGCCAACAGCCATGTACTTCAAGTGGAGACCCAGTACTTC
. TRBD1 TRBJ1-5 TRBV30 CACGTGGPRTQHF TGTGCCTGCGGGACAGGGGGGCCTCGGACCCAGCATTTT
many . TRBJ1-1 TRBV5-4 CASKPGENTEAFF TGTGCCAGCAAGCCCGGGGAGAACACTGAAGCTTTCTTT
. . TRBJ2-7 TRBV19 CASSQGAGGTYYEQYF TGTGCCAGTAGCCAAGGGGCGGGCGGGACCTACTACGAGCAGTACTTC
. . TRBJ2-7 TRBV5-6 CASSSRGRWAYEQYF TGTGCCAGCAGCTCCAGGGGCAGGTGGGCCTACGAGCAGTACTTC
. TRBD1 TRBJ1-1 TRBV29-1 CSVGWTGSNTEAFF TGCAGCGTTGGGTGGACAGGTTCCAATACTGAAGCTTTCTTT
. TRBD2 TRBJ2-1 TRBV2 CASSPVGLADYNEQFF TGTGCCAGCAGCCCAGTGGGGCTAGCGGACTACAATGAGCAGTTCTTC
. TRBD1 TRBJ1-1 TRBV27 CASSQGAMSEAFF TGTGCCAGCAGTCAGGGGGCGATGAGTGAAGCTTTCTTT
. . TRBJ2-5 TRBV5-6 CASSDALGETQYF TGTGCCAGCAGCGACGCCCTGGGCGAGACCCAGTACTTC
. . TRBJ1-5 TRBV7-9 CASSLGSGRGNQPQHF TGTGCCAGCAGCTTAGGCAGCGGACGGGGCAATCAGCCCCAGCATTTT
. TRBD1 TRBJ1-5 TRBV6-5 CASRLGQGSNQPQHF TGTGCCAGCAGGCTGGGACAGGGTAGCAATCAGCCCCAGCATTTT
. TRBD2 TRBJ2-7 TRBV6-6 CASSSQTSGRYEQYF TGTGCCAGCAGTTCTCAGACTAGCGGGCGCTACGAGCAGTACTTC
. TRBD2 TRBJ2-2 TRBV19 CASSNLLGVASGNSHPGELFF TGTGCCAGTAGTAACCTACTCGGGGTGGCTAGCGGGAACTCCCACCCCGGGGAGCTGTTTTTT
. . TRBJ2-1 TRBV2 CASSENWGGEQFF TGTGCCAGCAGTGAAAATTGGGGAGGTGAGCAGTTCTTC
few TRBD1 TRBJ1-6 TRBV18 CASSPGTGNSPLHF TGTGCCAGCTCACCGGGGACAGGGAATTCACCCCTCCACTTT
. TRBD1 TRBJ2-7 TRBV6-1 CATTSGGGYEQYF TGTGCCACAACCTCAGGGGGTGGGTACGAGCAGTACTTC
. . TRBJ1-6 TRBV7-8 CASLKDSETNSPLHF TGTGCCAGCCTGAAGGACAGTGAGACGAATTCACCCCTCCACTTT
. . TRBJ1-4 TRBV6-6 CASSSQGLEKLFF TGTGCCAGCAGTTCCCAGGGGCTTGAAAAACTGTTTTTT